This T cell receptor (beta chain) was sequenced for a study of T cells in Graves' hyperthyroidism and ophthalmopathy (dated by TCRdb to between 2018 and 2021). Regarding the study in general: To identify TCR V-J signatures that set the groups apart, the researchers used a discovery cohort of more than 95 patients, made up of under 45 with Graves' ophthalmopathy and 55 to 65 with stable Graves' hyperthyroidism. Prospective prediction of ophthalmopathy was tested in an independent validation cohort of 18 to 20 hyperthyroidism patients and 15 to 17 patients who later progressed to ophthalmopathy. The 95 to 100 discovery patients were randomly split 7:3 into training and test sets. In about six Graves' hyperthyroidism patients, the study also compared T-cell repertoires from thyroid tissue with T-cell repertoires from blood. After sampling, hyperthyroidism patients received methimazole starting at 30 mg daily, and ophthalmopathy patients received high-dose intravenous methylprednisolone. The paper reports TCR Vbeta CDR3 sequencing of approximately 140 peripheral blood samples: 40 to 45 ophthalmopathy, under 80 hyperthyroidism and approximately 17 progressor patients. What the research found in general, with its limitations: No statistical method was used to set the sample size in advance, and investigators knew the group allocation. A 13 V-J signature model separated ophthalmopathy from stable hyperthyroidism, with approximately 87% sensitivity and 81.08% specificity in cross-validation and 80%/75% in testing. Most expanded thyroid clonotypes (frequency above 0.001) were also detected in blood, suggesting blood repertoires may reflect thyroid immune responses. In validation, progression to ophthalmopathy was predicted by the model with 70.59% sensitivity and about 72% specificity, a median of approximately 6.5 months before onset.

This clonotype was counted a few times. This clone's antigen is unknown. Qualities for individual bases were not recorded, and no much larger clone is one base off. Exclusion was applied to patients with uncontrolled infections, other autoimmune diseases, pregnancy or lactation. Diagnoses were established on the basis of clinical symptoms, serum thyroxine and TRAb, thyroid ultrasound, and orbital computed tomography. Trizol reagent was used to extract total RNA, and RNA quality was then checked on an Agilent 2100 Bioanalyzer. TCR beta CDR3 regions were amplified from RNA transcripts. The TCR CDR3 was subjected to a first round of RT-PCR using the HTBI primer set and the Qiagen OneStep RT-PCR kit. Libraries were constructed in a second round of multiplex PCR, after which size selection and purification were carried out. Sequencing of the libraries was done on an Illumina HiSeq2000 using paired-end 100 bp reads. From the authors' description of their analysis: SOAPnuke was used to process the raw data, removing reads that contained adapters or uncalled bases, had a mean Phred below 15, or lacked an exact match to the constant primer or identifier. High-quality paired reads were merged with COPE v1.2.5, and unique nucleotide sequences were defined as clonotypes. MiTCR v1.1 was used to align clonotypes to the IMGT TRBV, TRBD and TRBJ reference segments. The analysis included only V-J combinations with a frequency above 0.0001, which together covered roughly 99% of the repertoires. The TCS score was defined as F50 (clonal expansion) divided by E x V (chaos), with BLOSUM62-based TCRdist calculated between CDR3 peptides within each V-J. Welch's t-statistics and random forest reduced 500 to 650 V-J features to 10 to 15, which were used in a naive Bayes classifier (R e1071). Thyroid-blood repertoire similarity was quantified with the Morisita-Horn index. Using fastp at Q25 and MiXCR, TCRdb reprocessed the public reads and kept productive beta chains. Duplicate CDR3 protein sequences are folded into a single record with the most common DNA and genes. TCRdb, not the original authors, processed these V and J calls. This sample holds approximately 700,000 distinct CDR3 sequences; roughly 45% were observed only once. Clones ranked in the top ten supply less than 9% of the sample.

CDR1 and CDR2, looked up from the germline V gene (reference sequence), are DFQATT and SNEGSKA. Deletion took 3 bases off V and 0 bases off J, with a span of 15 bases between the germline ends. Reading from cysteine to phenylalanine, the CDR3 counts 16 amino acids. The entry retains the CDR3 DNA only, 48 bases that are in frame from base 1. The sample consisted of peripheral blood or thyroid tissue (not recorded which). This chain joins TRBV20-1 to TRBJ1-5; matching of 5 bases hints at TRBD1 as the D gene. The receptor was derived from an adult man with Graves' disease, either hyperthyroidism or ophthalmopathy (not recorded which). The DNA reads as follows: TGCAGTGCTAGTAGTGGTGGGGACTATAGCAATCAGCCCCAGCATTTT. Its coded protein is CSASSGGDYSNQPQHF.